The table lists the clone carrying this TCR beta chain with many counts. This sample was taken from a study of metastatic and nonmetastatic thyroid tumors. Patients were all untreated before their thyroid surgery. With MiXCR, TCRdb called clones anew from the PCR reads. Of under 55,000 clones in the sample, approximately 19% were seen once. Sequenced input: blood. This TCR was recovered from a female donor with papillary thyroid cancer or a benign thyroid nodule (not recorded which). Some clones in this sample may be carry-over from other donors' samples.

The CDR3 DNA reads TGTGCCAGCAGCCAAGATGGGAACGGTCTATACGAGCAGTACTTC. Protein: CASSQDGNGLYEQYF. The V and J genes are TRBV14 and TRBJ2-7; D remains ambiguous. V was shortened by 0 bases and J by 4 bases, with 13 bases between the two germline ends. The length of the CDR3 is 15 residues. The V gene's germline CDR1 is SGHDN and CDR2 FVKESK.